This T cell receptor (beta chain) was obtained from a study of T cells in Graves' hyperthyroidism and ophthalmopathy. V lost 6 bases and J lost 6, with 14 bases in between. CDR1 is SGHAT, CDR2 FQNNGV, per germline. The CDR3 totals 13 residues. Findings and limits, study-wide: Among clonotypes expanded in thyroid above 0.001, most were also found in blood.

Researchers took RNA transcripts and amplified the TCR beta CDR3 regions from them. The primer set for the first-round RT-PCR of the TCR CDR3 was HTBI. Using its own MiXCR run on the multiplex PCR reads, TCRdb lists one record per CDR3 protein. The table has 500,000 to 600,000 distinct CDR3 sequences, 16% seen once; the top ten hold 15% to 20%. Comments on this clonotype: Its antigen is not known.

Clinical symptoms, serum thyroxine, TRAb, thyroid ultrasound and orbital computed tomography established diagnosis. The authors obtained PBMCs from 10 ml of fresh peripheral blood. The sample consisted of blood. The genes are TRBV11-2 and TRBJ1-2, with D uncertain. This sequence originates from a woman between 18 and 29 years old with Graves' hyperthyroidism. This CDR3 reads CASRQGWSDGYTF. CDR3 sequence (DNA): TGTGCCAGCAGGCAAGGGTGGAGTGATGGCTACACCTTC. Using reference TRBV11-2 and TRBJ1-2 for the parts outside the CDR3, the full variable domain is EAGVAQSPRYKIIEKRQSVAFWCNPISGHATLYWYQQILGQGPKLLIQFQNNGVVDDSQLPKDRFSAERLKGVDSTLKIQPAKLEDSAVYLCASRQGWSDGYTFGSGTRLTVV.